Listed here are 25 T cell receptor beta chains from one sample, sequenced in a study of molecular identifiers for immune sequencing clone quantification. TCRdb passed the PCR reads through MiXCR, listing each CDR3 protein once. The data show about 640,000 distinct CDR3 sequences, about 20% seen once. Sequencing used naive CD8+ T cells from blood, with Jurkat cell RNA spiked in. Regarding subset: FACS-sorted CD8+CD4-CCR7+CD45RA+ naive T cells. Receptors originate from a human donor in good health. Some libraries in this study had Jurkat cell RNA spiked in.

This clonotype was recorded many times. The V and J genes are TRBV6-5 and TRBJ1-5, with D maybe TRBD1 (5 bases). Germline CDR1 MNHEY, CDR2 SVGAGI. The CDR3 has 13 residues. V was cut by 5 bases and J by 6 bases, with 11 bases left in between. The CDR3 nucleotides read TGTGCCAGCAGTCCCCTGGGGGGTCAGCCCCAGCATTTT. Its translation is CASSPLGGQPQHF.

This clonotype has a count of ten or more. The rearrangement joins TRBV28 to TRBJ2-5; a possible D gene is TRBD2 (6 bases). CDR1 and CDR2 from the germline V gene are MDHEN and SYDVKM. The V and J ends lost 5 bases and 1 base respectively, with 23 bases between them. CDR3 length: 18 amino acids. DNA for the CDR3: TGTGCCAGCAGTGCCCAATTAGGGGTACTAGCAACCCAAGAGACCCAGTACTTC. This gives the protein CASSAQLGVLATQETQYF.

This clonotype was observed many times. V and J are TRBV7-9 and TRBJ1-1; no firm D call. The V gene's germline CDR1 is SEHNR and CDR2 FQNEAQ (reference sequence). CDR3 length: 12 residues. V was shortened by 3 bases and J by 8 bases, with 10 bases between the two germline ends. The CDR3: CASSFSGLEAFF. CDR3 nucleotide sequence: TGTGCCAGCAGCTTCTCTGGTCTCGAAGCTTTCTTT.

As to this clonotype: A much larger clone is a single base away; this may be a read error. The chain is built from TRBV3-1 and TRBJ2-2, with TRBD2 matching 9 bases. This CDR3 has 15 amino acids. Germline V gene sequence: CDR1 LGHDT, CDR2 YNNKEL (reference sequence). The CDR3 reads CASGQVLAGTGELFF. The CDR3 DNA follows: TGTGCCAGCGGCCAAGTCCTAGCGGGAACCGGGGAGCTGTTTTTT.

Worth noting for this clonotype: A much larger clone lies one base from this, so it may be a read error. The chain employs TRBV20-1 and TRBJ1-3; no clear D. The V and J ends lost 0 bases and 1 base respectively, with 13 bases between them. Germline CDR1 is DFQATT and CDR2 is SNEGSKA (reference sequence). This CDR3 is built from 16 residues. CDR3 DNA: TGCAGTGCTAGAGATACGACGGAGCGATCTGGAAACACCATATATTTT. It encodes CSARDTTERSGNTIYF.

As to this clonotype: Possible read error: a much larger clone is one base away. The chain couples TRBV28 to TRBJ1-1; D might be TRBD1 (5 bases). V lost 5 bases, J lost 7 bases, and 11 bases lay in between. CDR3 length: 12 amino acids. The germline CDR1 and CDR2 sequences are MDHEN and SYDVKM. CDR3 in DNA: TGTGCCAGCAGTCCGGGACGGGTTGAAGCTTTCTTT. Translation: CASSPGRVEAFF.

This clonotype appeared a few times. V is TRBV3-1 and J is TRBJ2-5; the D is unclear. This CDR3 region has 14 residues. Trimming stripped 0 bases from V and 5 bases from J, with 10 bases between. Per the germline V gene, CDR1 is LGHDT and CDR2 is YNNKEL (reference sequence). The CDR3 reads CASSQDFEEETQYF. CDR3 in DNA: TGTGCCAGCAGCCAAGATTTTGAGGAGGAGACCCAGTACTTC.

Details on this clonotype: A far bigger clonotype differs at one base, so this is likely a read error. V and J are TRBV7-3 and TRBJ1-2; D is possibly TRBD1 (6 bases). The length of the CDR3 is 13 residues. CDR1 and CDR2 (germline): SGHTA, FQGTGA. The V end lost 5 bases, the J end lost 5 bases, and 12 bases lay between the germline ends. The chain's CDR3 is CASSLTGKYGYTF. The CDR3 DNA reads as TGTGCCAGCAGCCTTACAGGGAAGTATGGCTACACCTTC.

This clonotype was picked up many times. V is TRBV6-5 and J is TRBJ2-2; no definite D call. This CDR3 has 14 amino acids. Per germline, CDR1 MNHEY and CDR2 SVGAGI. Trimming cost V 2 bases and J 6 bases, with 10 bases left between them. In nucleotides, the CDR3 is TGTGCCAGCAGTTACGGACCGACCCCCGGGGAGCTGTTTTTT. Residues: CASSYGPTPGELFF.

About this clonotype itself: Possible read error: a much larger clone is one base away. The chain uses TRBV4-2 and TRBJ2-3; possible D gene TRBD2, 5 bases. The germline V gene encodes CDR1 LGHNA and CDR2 YNFKEQ. The CDR3 has 15 amino acids. V was clipped by 7 bases and J by 6 bases, with 20 bases between them. The chain's CDR3 is CASINHPGLWDTQYF. CDR3 bases: TGTGCCAGCATCAACCACCCGGGGTTATGGGATACGCAGTATTTT.

There are many counts of this clonotype. The rearrangement uses TRBV4-1 and TRBJ2-3; no clear D gene. The ends were cut back, 1 base at V and 0 bases at J, with 11 bases in the middle. The CDR3 has 16 amino acids. CDR1 is MGHRA and CDR2 is YSYEKL in the germline V gene. CDR3: CASSQVSGSSTDTQYF. The CDR3 DNA sequence: TGCGCCAGCAGCCAAGTTTCAGGCTCCAGCACAGATACGCAGTATTTT.

Details on this clonotype: This may be a read error: a much more frequent sequence differs by one nucleotide. CDR3 bases: TGTGCCAGCAGCTTAGGACTAGCGGGAGATCGAGAGACCCCGTACTTC. This sequence encodes CASSLGLAGDRETPYF. The V and J genes are TRBV13 and TRBJ2-5; 11 bases map to TRBD2. Germline values: CDR1 PRHDT, CDR2 FYEKMQ (reference sequence). The CDR3 consists of 16 residues.

The table lists this clonotype with a few counts. The chain is built from TRBV4-1 and TRBJ2-7; 7 bases are shared with TRBD2. V lost 3 bases to trimming and J lost 4 bases; unmatched junction nucleotides: 9. This CDR3 has 15 residues. The V gene's germline CDR1 is MGHRA and CDR2 YSYEKL. CDR3 nucleotide sequence: TGCGCCAGCAGCCAGGCGAGCGGGGAGGGGTACGAGCAGTACTTC. It yields the protein CASSQASGEGYEQYF.

Remarks on this clonotype: Since a much larger clone is just one base distant, this may be a read error. The chain is built from TRBV12-3 or TRBV12-4 and TRBJ1-4, with TRBD1 identical over 7 bases. The CDR3 totals 18 residues. The ends lost 4 bases at V and 0 bases at J; junction bases unmatched: 11. CDR3 region: CASSSVDRSWTTNEKLFF. The CDR3 nucleotides read TGTGCCAGCAGTTCAGTGGACAGGTCGTGGACAACTAATGAAAAACTGTTTTTT.

This clonotype was detected many times. The chain uses TRBV29-1 and TRBJ2-3; D ambiguous. Germline V gives CDR1 SQVTM, CDR2 ANQGSEA. Trimming took 2 bases from V and 3 from J, leaving 9 bases between them. The CDR3 has 13 residues. The CDR3 loop reads CSVETSSTDTQYF. The CDR3 region has the DNA TGCAGCGTTGAAACAAGTAGTACAGATACGCAGTATTTT.

This clonotype was seen repeatedly, ten times or more. This chain joins TRBV12-3 or TRBV12-4 and TRBJ2-4; 7 nucleotides match TRBD2. The ends lost 5 bases at V and 7 bases at J; junction bases unmatched: 5. This CDR3 contains 13 residues. Here the CDR3 DNA reads TGTGCCAGCAGTCCTGGCGGGGGTAACATTCAGTACTTC. Protein product: CASSPGGGNIQYF.

Details on this clonotype: A much larger clone lies a single base off, so this may be a read error. The rearrangement uses TRBV19 and TRBJ1-1; weak D call: TRBD1 (6 bases). CDR1 is LNHDA and CDR2 is SQIVND in the germline V gene (reference sequence). The CDR3 contains 15 residues. The CDR3 protein is CASSIWSGARTGAFF. The CDR3 coding sequence is TGTGCCAGTAGTATATGGTCAGGGGCTCGCACTGGAGCTTTCTTT.

V is TRBV6-2 or TRBV6-3 and J is TRBJ1-6; TRBD1 matches at 7 bases. Per germline, CDR1 MNHEY and CDR2 SVGEGT. This CDR3 is 16 amino acids long. V lost 5 bases, J lost 4 bases, and 8 bases stayed unmatched. The CDR3 protein is CASSGFGGQYNSPLHF. The CDR3 region has the DNA TGTGCCAGCAGTGGTTTCGGGGGACAGTATAATTCACCCCTCCACTTT.

Only a few counts were recorded for this clonotype. The chain combines TRBV18 with TRBJ1-1; D is undetermined. The CDR3 is 15 residues long. V was trimmed by 5 bases and J by 3 bases, leaving 16 bases between them. Germline V gene lookup returns CDR1 KGHSH and CDR2 LQKENI. CDR3 in amino acids: CASSKDPLWDTEAFF. The CDR3 DNA sequence: TGTGCCAGCTCAAAAGACCCCCTCTGGGACACTGAAGCTTTCTTT.

This clonotype was observed at least ten times. The V call is TRBV19, the J call TRBJ1-4; D uncertain. Trimming pared 3 bases from V and 8 bases from J, leaving 19 bases between. This CDR3 is built from 16 residues. Germline assignment: CDR1 LNHDA and CDR2 SQIVND (reference sequence). CDR3 bases: TGTGCCAGTAGTATGGTGAGAGACACCTCTTCGGAAAAACTGTTTTTT. Amino acid sequence: CASSMVRDTSSEKLFF.

This clonotype was seen repeatedly, ten times or more. CDR3: CASRRDRDILEQYF. In DNA, the CDR3 is TGTGCCAGCAGACGGGACAGGGATATTCTCGAGCAGTACTTC. The rearrangement uses TRBV27 and TRBJ2-7, with 9 bases fitting TRBD1. The J segment lost 6 bases and the V segment lost 6 bases, leaving 9 bases of the junction unmatched. Germline V CDR1 and CDR2: MNHEY, SMNVEV (reference sequence). There are 14 residues in the CDR3.

Comments on this clonotype: The conserved closing phenylalanine or tryptophan is absent in this CDR3, likely reflecting a read error. The rearrangement links TRBV4-1 to TRBJ2-7; 8 positions match TRBD1. The CDR3 contains 15 residues. The junction had 12 bases not matched to a gene; V was cut back by 5 bases and J by 6 bases. CDR1 MGHRA and CDR2 YSYEKL come from the germline V gene. The chain's CDR3 is CASSAHGQGSSEQYL. Here the CDR3 DNA reads TGCGCCAGCAGCGCACACGGACAGGGATCGTCCGAGCAGTACCTC.

This chain joins TRBV27 and TRBJ2-3; perhaps TRBD1 as D (6 bases). This CDR3 comprises 17 residues. The germline V and J ends were trimmed by 5 bases and 1 base, with 19 bases remaining between them. CDR1 is MNHEY, CDR2 SMNVEV, per germline (reference sequence). CDR3 protein: CASSPKNRARGTDTQYF. CDR3 DNA sequence: TGTGCCAGCAGTCCAAAAAACAGGGCTCGTGGCACAGATACGCAGTATTTT.

The table lists this clonotype with many counts. This chain joins TRBV7-9 and TRBJ1-1, with 7 nucleotides matching TRBD1. Germline trimming cut 0 bases from V and 4 bases from J; bases unmatched to any gene: 8. In germline, CDR1 is SEHNR, CDR2 FQNEAQ (reference sequence). The CDR3 runs to 16 residues. The CDR3 region is CASSLAENRGLTEAFF. CDR3 DNA: TGTGCCAGCAGCTTAGCTGAGAACAGGGGACTCACTGAAGCTTTCTTT.

There are many counts of this clonotype. The CDR3 sequence is CASSQSRTGAYEQYF. The CDR3 nucleotides are TGCGCCAGCAGCCAATCCCGGACAGGGGCCTACGAGCAGTACTTC. The chain is built from TRBV4-3 and TRBJ2-7; 9 bases map to TRBD1. V shed 2 bases, J shed 2 bases, and the junction held 4 bases outside the gene matches. Per the germline V gene, CDR1 is LGHNA and CDR2 is YSLEER. This CDR3 region has 15 residues.